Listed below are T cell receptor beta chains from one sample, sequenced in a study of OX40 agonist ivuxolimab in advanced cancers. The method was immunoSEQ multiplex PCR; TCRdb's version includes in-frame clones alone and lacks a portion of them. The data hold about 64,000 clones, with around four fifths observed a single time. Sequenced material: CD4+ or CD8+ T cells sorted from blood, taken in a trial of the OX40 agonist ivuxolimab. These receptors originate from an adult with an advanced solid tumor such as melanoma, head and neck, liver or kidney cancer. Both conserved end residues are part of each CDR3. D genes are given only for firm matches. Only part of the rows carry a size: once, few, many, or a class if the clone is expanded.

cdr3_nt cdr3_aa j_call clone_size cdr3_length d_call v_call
TGCGCCAGCACCGCCTACGGGACAGGGAACCTAATGAACACTGAAGCTTTCTTT CASTAYGTGNLMNTEAFF TRBJ1-1 - 18 TRBD1 TRBV5-1
TGCAGCGTTGAAGAGCGTCGGACGACCATGAACACTGAAGCTTTCTTT CSVEERRTTMNTEAFF TRBJ1-1 - 16 - TRBV29-1
TGCGCCAGCAGCTCGGGGACTAGCGGGGGGAACACAGATACGCAGTATTTT CASSSGTSGGNTDTQYF TRBJ2-3 - 17 TRBD2 TRBV5-1
TGTGCTAGCAGCCCAACGCGGTCTAGCGGCACAGATACGCAGTATTTT CASSPTRSSGTDTQYF TRBJ2-3 - 16 - TRBV7-7
TGTGCCTGGACAGGAGGCATACCCGGGGAGCTGTTTTTT CAWTGGIPGELFF TRBJ2-2 - 13 - TRBV30
TGTGCCAGCACCCTCAGGGGACAATGGGACGAGCAGTACTTC CASTLRGQWDEQYF TRBJ2-7 - 14 - TRBV6-1
TGTGCTAGTGGTATAACCCCCGTGGGACAGTCCTACGAGCAGTACTTC CASGITPVGQSYEQYF TRBJ2-7 - 16 TRBD1 TRBV12-5
TGCGCCAGCAGCCGAGAGGGTCGAGGTACTAATGAAAAACTGTTTTTT CASSREGRGTNEKLFF TRBJ1-4 - 16 - TRBV5-1
TGTGCCAGCAGTCCCGACAGGGGCAATCAGCCCCAGCATTTT CASSPDRGNQPQHF TRBJ1-5 - 14 TRBD1 TRBV2
TGTGCCAGCAGCCAGGGGTGGCCGAACACCGGGGAGCTGTTTTTT CASSQGWPNTGELFF TRBJ2-2 - 15 - TRBV14
TGTGCCAGCAGCTTGGAATACGAGCAGTACTTC CASSLEYEQYF TRBJ2-7 - 11 - TRBV5-1
TGTGCCAGCAGCTTGTTAATGAGTACTAGCGGGGGGCAAGAGACCCAGTACTTC CASSLLMSTSGGQETQYF TRBJ2-5 - 18 TRBD2 TRBV5-6
TGTGCCAGCAGTGAAGTGGCGGGACGTAGAAACATTCAGTACTTC CASSEVAGRRNIQYF TRBJ2-4 - 15 - TRBV2
TGTGCCAGCAGTTACTCGGGATCCCGGGTCGCGCAGTACTTC CASSYSGSRVAQYF TRBJ2-7 - 14 - TRBV6-5
TGTGCCAGTAAATACGGAGCTAACTATGGCTACACCTTC CASKYGANYGYTF TRBJ1-2 - 13 - TRBV19
TGTGCCAGCAGTTACTCGAGGGCAGGGGGGGAGACCCAGTACTTC CASSYSRAGGETQYF TRBJ2-5 once 15 - TRBV6-5
TGCGCCAGCAGCCGTGGGACAGGGGACCAAGAGACCCAGTACTTC CASSRGTGDQETQYF TRBJ2-5 - 15 TRBD1 TRBV4-1
TGTGCCATCAGTGAGTCGTTAAGGGGTCGCGGTGGCTACACCTTC CAISESLRGRGGYTF TRBJ1-2 - 15 - TRBV10-3
TGTGCCAGCAGCGTAGGGACATTGGAGGCTAATGAAAAACTGTTTTTT CASSVGTLEANEKLFF TRBJ1-4 - 16 - TRBV7-9
TGCGCCAGCAGCTTGGGGCGCGTCCTCACCGGGGAGCTGTTTTTT CASSLGRVLTGELFF TRBJ2-2 - 15 - TRBV5-1
TGTGCCAGTAGTTCGATGCTTTCCGGGGAGCTGTTTTTT CASSSMLSGELFF TRBJ2-2 - 13 - TRBV19
TGTGCCAGCAGCCTTCCCGCAGATACGCAGTATTTT CASSLPADTQYF TRBJ2-3 once 12 - TRBV11-2
TGTGCCAGCAGTGGAAGCGGGGGGGAACCCGGGGAGCTGTTTTTT CASSGSGGEPGELFF TRBJ2-2 - 15 TRBD2 TRBV2
TGCGCCAGCAGCGAGCCCTCTGGGGGAGAGACCCAGTACTTC CASSEPSGGETQYF TRBJ2-5 - 14 - TRBV5-1
TGTGCCAGCAGCTTAAAACAGGTGAACACCGGGGAGCTGTTTTTT CASSLKQVNTGELFF TRBJ2-2 - 15 - TRBV7-2
TGCGCCAGCAGCCAAATTCCAGTAGGCAGTTCACCCCTCCACTTT CASSQIPVGSSPLHF TRBJ1-6 - 15 - TRBV4-3
TGTGCCAGCAGCCCAGCAGGGACTCCTACTGGGGCCAACGTCCTGACTTTC CASSPAGTPTGANVLTF TRBJ2-6 - 17 - TRBV7-2
TGTGCCAGCAGCCCGGTGGACAGGCTCACGGAGCAGTACTTC CASSPVDRLTEQYF TRBJ2-7 - 14 TRBD1 TRBV9
TGTGCCAGCAGCTTAGGGACAGGGAAAACCTACGAGCAGTACTTC CASSLGTGKTYEQYF TRBJ2-7 - 15 TRBD1 TRBV7-9
TGTGCTAGTGGTAGCGGGCCTTACGAGCAGTACTTC CASGSGPYEQYF TRBJ2-7 - 12 - TRBV12-5
TGCGCCAGCAGCCCGCAAATAGGAATAACCTACGAGCAGTACTTC CASSPQIGITYEQYF TRBJ2-7 - 15 - TRBV4-1
TGTGCCAGCAGTTTTTTGCCCAGGACTAGCGGGAGCAATGAGCAGTTCTTC CASSFLPRTSGSNEQFF TRBJ2-1 - 17 TRBD2 TRBV27
TGTGCCAGCAGCTCGCGCGGGACTAGCGGGTACAATGAGCAGTTCTTC CASSSRGTSGYNEQFF TRBJ2-1 - 16 TRBD2 TRBV11-3
TGTGCCAGCAGTTACGGTCAGGGGAACACTGAAGCTTTCTTT CASSYGQGNTEAFF TRBJ1-1 - 14 - TRBV6-6
TGTGCCAGCAGCTTAGCGGCAGGGGTCTATGGCTACACCTTC CASSLAAGVYGYTF TRBJ1-2 - 14 - TRBV7-2
TGTGCCAGCAGCCCCGTGTCAGGGACGGGCAACTATGGCTACACCTTC CASSPVSGTGNYGYTF TRBJ1-2 once 16 - TRBV11-1
TGCGCCAGCAGCTTGGCGGGGGTGGGGATCTATGGCTACACCTTC CASSLAGVGIYGYTF TRBJ1-2 - 15 - TRBV5-1
TGTGCCAGCAGCTTAAGACCGGGACAGGGGGCGCATATGGCCGGAAACACCATATATTTT CASSLRPGQGAHMAGNTIYF TRBJ1-3 - 20 TRBD1 TRBV9
TGTGCCAGCAGTTACTCCGGGGTCGAGCAGTACTTC CASSYSGVEQYF TRBJ2-7 few 12 - TRBV6-5
TGTGCCAGCAGCTTAGAACAGGGGTGGAACTATGGCTACACCTTC CASSLEQGWNYGYTF TRBJ1-2 - 15 TRBD1 TRBV7-9
TGTGCCAGCAGTTGGACGGTTGGGGTAGTGTTTTTT CASSWTVGVVFF TRBJ1-4 - 12 - TRBV6-6
TGTGCCACCAGTGTCGGACAGGTGAACACTGAAGCTTTCTTT CATSVGQVNTEAFF TRBJ1-1 - 14 TRBD1 TRBV15
TGCGCCAGCAGCTTGGACATTAACGAGCAGTACTTC CASSLDINEQYF TRBJ2-7 - 12 - TRBV5-1
TGCAGCGTTGCGGGGGCAGCCAAAAACATTCAGTACTTC CSVAGAAKNIQYF TRBJ2-4 once 13 - TRBV29-1
TGTGCCTGGAGTCAACCCTCCGGGCCCTCCTACAATGAGCAGTTCTTC CAWSQPSGPSYNEQFF TRBJ2-1 - 16 - TRBV30
TGTGCCATCAGTGGACAGCACCGGGACGGAGGCAATCAGCCCCAGCATTTT CAISGQHRDGGNQPQHF TRBJ1-5 - 17 - TRBV10-3
TGCGCCAGCAGCTTGTCCCCGGGGGCAGATACTGAAGCTTTCTTT CASSLSPGADTEAFF TRBJ1-1 - 15 - TRBV5-1
TGTGCCTGGAGTGTCGAGACGGAAAAACTGTTTTTT CAWSVETEKLFF TRBJ1-4 - 12 - TRBV30
TGTGCCAGCTCACCGGCCACGAACACCGGGGAGCTGTTTTTT CASSPATNTGELFF TRBJ2-2 - 14 - TRBV18